This note documents a single TCR beta chain sequence. Its antigen is as yet unknown. The table came from immunoSEQ multiplex PCR; TCRdb's copy has only in-frame clones and leaves some out. The table shows some 84,000 clones, with approximately 90% occurring only once. The sample originates from a study of cytomegalovirus exposure and HLA in healthy donors. Study findings and constraints: It was confirmed in vitro that a few of the CMV-associated chains were specific for CMV antigens. The study put 150 to 200 TCR beta chains on its list as cytomegalovirus-associated.

After removal of 2 bases from V and 1 base from J, the junction contained 13 bases not matched to a gene. In germline, CDR1 is WSHSY, CDR2 SAAADI. The CDR3 runs to 18 residues. The chain combines TRBV10-2 with TRBJ2-7, with 8 bases matching TRBD1. This TCR derives from a man under 40 in good health and CMV-seronegative. What was sequenced was PBMCs. CDR3 sequence: CASSEVQGGFRASYEQYF. The CDR3, as DNA: TGCGCCAGCAGTGAGGTACAGGGGGGCTTTCGTGCTTCCTACGAGCAGTACTTC.